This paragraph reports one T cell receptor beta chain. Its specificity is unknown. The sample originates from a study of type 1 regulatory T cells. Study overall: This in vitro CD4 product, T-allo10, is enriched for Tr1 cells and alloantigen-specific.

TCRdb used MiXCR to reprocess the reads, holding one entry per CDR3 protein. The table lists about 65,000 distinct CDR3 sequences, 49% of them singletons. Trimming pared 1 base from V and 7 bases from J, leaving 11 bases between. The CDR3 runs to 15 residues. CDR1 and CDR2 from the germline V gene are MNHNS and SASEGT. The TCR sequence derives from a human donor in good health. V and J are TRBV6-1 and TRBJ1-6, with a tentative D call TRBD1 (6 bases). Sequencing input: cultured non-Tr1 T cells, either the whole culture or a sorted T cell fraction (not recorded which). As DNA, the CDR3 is TGTGCCAGCAGTGAAGTTAGGACAGCAAATTCACCCCTCCACTTT. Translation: CASSEVRTANSPLHF.